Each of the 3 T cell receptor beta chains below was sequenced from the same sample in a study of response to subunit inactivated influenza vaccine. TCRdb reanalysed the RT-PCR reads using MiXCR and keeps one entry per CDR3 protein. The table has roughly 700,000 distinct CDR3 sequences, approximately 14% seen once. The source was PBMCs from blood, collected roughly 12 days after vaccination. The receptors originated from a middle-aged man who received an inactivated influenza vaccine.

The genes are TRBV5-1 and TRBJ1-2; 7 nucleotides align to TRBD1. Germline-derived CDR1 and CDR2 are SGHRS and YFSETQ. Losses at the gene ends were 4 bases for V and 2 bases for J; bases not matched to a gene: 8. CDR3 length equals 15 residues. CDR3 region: CASSATGVGNYGYTF. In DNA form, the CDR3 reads TGCGCCAGCAGCGCCACAGGGGTGGGCAACTATGGCTACACCTTC.

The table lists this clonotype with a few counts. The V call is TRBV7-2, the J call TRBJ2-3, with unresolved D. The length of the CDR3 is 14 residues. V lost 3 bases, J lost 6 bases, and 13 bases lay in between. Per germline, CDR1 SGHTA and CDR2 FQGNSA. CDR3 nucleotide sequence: TGTGCCAGCAGCTTTAGGGCCCTTGTGGATACGCAGTATTTT. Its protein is CASSFRALVDTQYF.

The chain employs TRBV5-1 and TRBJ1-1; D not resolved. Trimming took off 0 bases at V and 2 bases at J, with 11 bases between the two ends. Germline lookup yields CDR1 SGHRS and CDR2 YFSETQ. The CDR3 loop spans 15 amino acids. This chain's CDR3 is CASSLDGLGNTEAFF. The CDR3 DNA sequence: TGCGCCAGCAGCTTGGATGGACTGGGAAACACTGAAGCTTTCTTT. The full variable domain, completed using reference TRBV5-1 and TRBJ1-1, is KAGVTQTPRYLIKTRGQQVTLSCSPISGHRSVSWYQQTPGQGLQFLFEYFSETQRNKGNFPGRFSGRQFSNSRSEMNVSTLELGDSALYLCASSLDGLGNTEAFFGQGTRLTVV.